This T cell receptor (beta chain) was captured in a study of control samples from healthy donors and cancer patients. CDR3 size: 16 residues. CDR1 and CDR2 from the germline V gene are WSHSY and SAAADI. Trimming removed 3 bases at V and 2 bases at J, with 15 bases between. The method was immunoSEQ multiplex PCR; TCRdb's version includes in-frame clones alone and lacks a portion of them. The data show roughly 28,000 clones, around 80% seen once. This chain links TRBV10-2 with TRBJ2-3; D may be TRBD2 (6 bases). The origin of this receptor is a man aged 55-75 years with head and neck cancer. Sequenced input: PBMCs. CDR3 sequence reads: CASSEWGDMATDTQYF. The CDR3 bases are TGCGCCAGCAGTGAATGGGGGGATATGGCCACAGATACGCAGTATTTT.